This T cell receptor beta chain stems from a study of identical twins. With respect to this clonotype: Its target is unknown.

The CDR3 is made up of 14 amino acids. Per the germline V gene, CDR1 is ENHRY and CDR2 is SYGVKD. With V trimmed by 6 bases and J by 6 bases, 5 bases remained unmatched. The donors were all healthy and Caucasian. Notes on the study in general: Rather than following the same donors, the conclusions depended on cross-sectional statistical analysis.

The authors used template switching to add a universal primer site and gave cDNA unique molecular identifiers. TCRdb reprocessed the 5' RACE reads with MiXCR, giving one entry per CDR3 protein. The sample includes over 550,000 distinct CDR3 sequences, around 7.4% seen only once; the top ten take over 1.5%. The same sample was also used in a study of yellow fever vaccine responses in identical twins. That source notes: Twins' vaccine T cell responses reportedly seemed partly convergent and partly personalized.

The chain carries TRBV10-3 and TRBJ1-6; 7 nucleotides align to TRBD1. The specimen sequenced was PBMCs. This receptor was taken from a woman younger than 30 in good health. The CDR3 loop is CAISPGQSNSPLHF. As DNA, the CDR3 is TGTGCCATCAGCCCGGGACAGAGTAATTCACCCCTCCACTTT.